A single TCR beta chain is shown here with its context. Antigen specificity is unknown. This sample also contains other DNA sequences that code for the same CDR3. This sample is part of a study of cytomegalovirus exposure and HLA in healthy donors. Study-level points and caveats: Most of the TCR beta V segments (in an earlier analysis) were productive either about 87% or about 30% of the time. CMV serostatus was the sole immune exposure data available. 87-base-pair reads could not separate some V segments, including TRBV6-2 and TRBV6-3.

The CDR3 extends over 17 amino acids. Germline values: CDR1 SGHVS, CDR2 FNYEAQ. The germline V and J ends were trimmed by 0 bases and 2 bases, with 16 bases remaining between them. The primer mix had 60 Vbeta and 13 Jbeta primers. Produced via immunoSEQ multiplex PCR; TCRdb's table is partial and in-frame only. The sample data list 150,000 to 200,000 clones. The V call is TRBV7-6, the J call TRBJ2-5; D is perhaps TRBD2 (7 bases). The clonotype comes from a man between 25 and 39 years old in good health and CMV-seronegative. The sequenced sample consisted of PBMCs. In nucleotides, the CDR3 is TGTGCCAGCAGCTTAGCCTCGGGGGGCGGAGGACAAGAGACCCAGTACTTC. Translating gives CASSLASGGGGQETQYF.